A single T cell receptor (beta chain) is shown here with its context. Antigen specificity is unknown. In TCRdb, the RT-PCR reads were re-called with MiXCR into one record per CDR3 protein. Found here are hundreds of thousands of distinct CDR3 sequences, less than 20% of them singletons; the top ten hold roughly 10%. The sample belongs to a study of response to subunit inactivated influenza vaccine. The study's findings and limits: After each seasonal influenza vaccination, few new T cells are recruited, the authors suggested.

In germline, CDR1 is MNHNS, CDR2 SASEGT. Trimming cost V 2 bases and J 5 bases; bases outside gene matches: 10. The CDR3 is 17 amino acids. The sample consisted of PBMCs from blood, taken less than 13 days after vaccination. The rearrangement joins TRBV6-1 to TRBJ2-5, with 11 bases identical to TRBD2. The source is a man aged 45-65 years who received an inactivated influenza vaccine. CDR3 nucleotide sequence: TGTGCCAGCAGTGAACCGGCTAGCGGGAGGCGGTGGGAGACCCAGTACTTC. This gives the protein CASSEPASGRRWETQYF.